One and the same sample provided the 23 T cell receptor beta chains below, sequenced in a study of OX40 agonist ivuxolimab in advanced cancers. TCRdb's table, derived via immunoSEQ multiplex PCR, lists solely in-frame clones and lacks some. In the table there are about 82,000 clones, around 78% of which are singletons. The sample in question was CD4+ or CD8+ T cells sorted from blood, obtained in a trial of the OX40 agonist ivuxolimab. The receptors derive from an adult with an advanced solid tumor such as melanoma, head and neck, liver or kidney cancer.

This chain uses TRBV18 with TRBJ1-2; D remains unclear. V was trimmed by 3 bases and J by 3 bases, leaving 8 bases between them. CDR1 is KGHSH and CDR2 is LQKENI in the germline V gene. The CDR3 is 13 amino acids. CDR3 DNA: TGTGCCAGCTCACCCGACCGGGACTATGGCTACACCTTC. Translating it yields CASSPDRDYGYTF.

The rearrangement joins TRBV30 to TRBJ1-1; 7 nucleotides line up with TRBD1. V lost 5 bases to trimming and J lost 3 bases; unmatched junction nucleotides: 6. The germline V gene encodes CDR1 GTSNPN and CDR2 SVGIG (reference sequence). This CDR3 spans 13 amino acids. The CDR3 DNA reads as TGTGCCTGGGAGCAGGGGGGGGACACTGAAGCTTTCTTT. This sequence encodes CAWEQGGDTEAFF.

This clone showed up just once. The chain joins TRBV7-7 to TRBJ2-2; the D gene is possibly TRBD2 (5 bases). Germline values: CDR1 SSHAT, CDR2 FNYEAQ (reference sequence). This CDR3 region has 13 residues. V was trimmed by 6 bases and J by 1 base, leaving 6 bases between them. Written as DNA, the CDR3 is TGTGCCAGCAGTCGGGGGAACACCGGGGAGCTGTTTTTT. Its protein is CASSRGNTGELFF.

The gene calls are TRBV7-9 and TRBJ1-5; 7 nucleotides align to TRBD1. The germline gives CDR1 SEHNR, CDR2 FQNEAQ (reference sequence). The CDR3 extends over 15 amino acids. With 1 base clipped from V and 5 bases from J, the junction kept 5 bases outside the gene matches. CDR3 nucleotides: TGTGCCAGCAGCTTAGACAGGGGAGTGGATCAGCCCCAGCATTTT. This translates into CASSLDRGVDQPQHF.

The V call is TRBV11-1, the J call TRBJ2-1; 8 bases fit TRBD2. The CDR3 covers 13 residues. With V trimmed by 4 bases and J by 8 bases, 4 bases remained unmatched. Germline assignment: CDR1 SGHAT and CDR2 FQDESV (reference sequence). The CDR3 loop is CASSYSGADEQFF. The CDR3 DNA sequence: TGTGCCAGCAGCTATAGCGGGGCGGATGAGCAGTTCTTC.

V gene TRBV2 combines with J gene TRBJ2-5, with 8 positions matching TRBD1. This CDR3 is built from 13 residues. The germline gives CDR1 SNHLY, CDR2 FYNNEI. The junction had 3 bases not matched to a gene; V was cut back by 4 bases and J by 5 bases. CDR3 nucleotides: TGTGCCAGCAGTGGGACAGGGTGGGAGACCCAGTACTTC. As protein: CASSGTGWETQYF.

The V and J genes are TRBV6-6 and TRBJ1-1; the match to TRBD1 covers 10 bases. Unmatched junction bases numbered 5, after V lost 1 base and J lost 6 bases. This CDR3 contains 15 residues. Germline CDR1 and CDR2: MNHNY and SVGAGI (reference sequence). The CDR3 loop reads CASSYLGQGRAEAFF. The CDR3 DNA sequence: TGTGCCAGCAGTTACTTGGGACAGGGGAGGGCTGAAGCTTTCTTT.

The genes are TRBV30 and TRBJ1-3; no reliable D call. Germline V gives CDR1 GTSNPN, CDR2 SVGIG (reference sequence). This CDR3 region has 13 residues. V was trimmed by 3 bases and J by 0 bases, leaving 6 bases between them. The CDR3 DNA follows: TGTGCCTGGAGATTGAGCTCTGGAAACACCATATATTTT. Its translation is CAWRLSSGNTIYF.

CDR3 in DNA: TGTGCCAGCAGAACACAGGGGGCACCGCATAATGAAAAACTGTTTTTT. Translated: CASRTQGAPHNEKLFF. The chain has TRBV25-1 and TRBJ1-4; 9 bases agree with TRBD1. The CDR3 runs 16 residues. Trimming cost V 6 bases and J 4 bases; bases outside gene matches: 9. From germline, CDR1 is MGHDK and CDR2 SYGVNS.

This rearrangement joins TRBV5-1 to TRBJ2-2, with TRBD2 matching over 10 bases. This CDR3 is 16 amino acids long. The trim removed 4 bases at V and 6 bases at J, leaving 9 bases unmatched. Per the germline V gene, CDR1 is SGHRS and CDR2 is YFSETQ. The CDR3 loop is CASSVLLAGSSGELFF. CDR3 in DNA: TGCGCCAGCAGCGTTTTACTAGCGGGGAGCTCCGGGGAGCTGTTTTTT.

The chain employs TRBV5-4 and TRBJ2-3; 12 positions agree with TRBD2. V lost 1 base and J lost 3; bases outside the gene matches: 6. This CDR3 is 17 amino acids long. Germline V lookup: CDR1 SGHNT, CDR2 YYREEE (reference sequence). In nucleotides, the CDR3 is TGTGCCAGCAGCTTGCGGCTAGCGGGGGGGTGGACAGATACGCAGTATTTT. Translation gives CASSLRLAGGWTDTQYF.

The chain joins TRBV7-2 to TRBJ2-2, with 7 bases matching TRBD1. The CDR3 is made up of 16 amino acids. Per germline, CDR1 SGHTA and CDR2 FQGNSA. V trimming: 7 bases; J trimming: 0 bases; junction bases outside the gene matches: 8. DNA of the CDR3: TGTGCCAGCACTTCAACAGGGGCTGCGAACACCGGGGAGCTGTTTTTT. It encodes CASTSTGAANTGELFF.

This clone was seen only a few times. The chain has TRBV28 and TRBJ2-7; no clear D gene. V was pared by 3 bases and J by 5 bases, with 5 bases between. Per germline, CDR1 MDHEN and CDR2 SYDVKM. The CDR3 contains 11 residues. The CDR3 loop is CASSFLNEQYF. The CDR3 nucleotides are TGTGCCAGCAGTTTCCTCAACGAGCAGTACTTC.

The gene calls are TRBV15 and TRBJ2-5; D unresolved. Germline-derived CDR1 and CDR2 are LNHNV and YYDKDF (reference sequence). The CDR3 has 15 amino acids. Trimming took off 0 bases at V and 2 bases at J, with 10 bases between the two ends. CDR3 sequence (DNA): TGTGCCACCAGCAGAGATGGTATGCTACAAGAGACCCAGTACTTC. Residues: CATSRDGMLQETQYF.

This chain connects TRBV19 to TRBJ2-5, with TRBD1 matching 9 bases. The trim removed 5 bases at V and 4 bases at J, leaving 5 bases unmatched. The CDR3 has 14 amino acids. Germline V gene sequence: CDR1 LNHDA, CDR2 SQIVND (reference sequence). CDR3 amino acids: CASSSRQGGETQYF. The CDR3 coding sequence is TGTGCCAGTAGTTCCAGACAGGGGGGAGAGACCCAGTACTTC.

The chain has TRBV19 and TRBJ1-2; 8 bases line up with TRBD1. Germline CDR1 LNHDA, CDR2 SQIVND (reference sequence). The CDR3 totals 14 residues. Trimming at V came to 3 bases and at J to 8 bases, leaving 8 bases not matched to a gene. The CDR3 DNA reads as TGTGCCAGTAGTATCCCCGGACAGGGTGGGGGCTACACCTTC. Translation gives CASSIPGQGGGYTF. Full variable domain (outside the CDR3, taken from reference TRBV19 and TRBJ1-2): DGGITQSPKYLFRKEGQNVTLSCEQNLNHDAMYWYRQDPGQGLRLIYYSQIVNDFQKGDIAEGYSVSREKKESFPLTVTSAQKNPTAFYLCASSIPGQGGGYTFGSGTRLTVV.

This clone came up a few times. The V and J genes are TRBV9 and TRBJ1-5; possible D gene TRBD1, 5 bases. Germline CDR1 and CDR2: SGDLS and YYNGEE. This CDR3 spans 13 amino acids. Trimming shortened V by 5 bases and J by 13 bases, and 19 bases separated the two germline ends. The CDR3 DNA reads TGTGCCAGCAGTGCCGGGACCTCGAACACGCAGCATTTT. Translated: CASSAGTSNTQHF.

The genes are TRBV14 and TRBJ1-3; D ambiguous. Trimming removed 3 bases at V and 0 bases at J, with 21 bases between. Germline V gene data show CDR1 as SGHDN and CDR2 as FVKESK. The CDR3 runs to 19 residues. This chain's CDR3 is CASSQWGAGLRGSGNTIYF. In nucleotides, the CDR3 is TGTGCCAGCAGCCAGTGGGGAGCGGGCCTACGGGGCTCTGGAAACACCATATATTTT.

In this sample, this clone turned up many times. V is TRBV7-3 and J is TRBJ2-2, with a tentative D call TRBD1 (6 bases). V gave up 4 bases and J gave up 1 base, with 10 bases separating them. The CDR3 consists of 15 residues. From germline, CDR1 is SGHTA and CDR2 FQGTGA. The CDR3 spells CASSSGTKNTGELFF. CDR3 coding DNA: TGTGCCAGCAGCTCCGGGACAAAGAACACCGGGGAGCTGTTTTTT.

The V call is TRBV11-1, the J call TRBJ1-1; TRBD1 is a possible D gene (6 bases). Trimming took 2 bases from V and 0 from J, leaving 10 bases between them. The CDR3 runs to 15 residues. Germline CDR1 is SGHAT and CDR2 is FQDESV (reference sequence). The CDR3 DNA reads TGTGCCAGCAGCTTAACAACAGGGATGAACACTGAAGCTTTCTTT. Its protein product is CASSLTTGMNTEAFF. Variable domain in full (rest from reference TRBV11-1 and TRBJ1-1): EAEVAQSPRYKITEKSQAVAFWCDPISGHATLYWYRQILGQGPELLVQFQDESVVDDSQLPKDRFSAERLKGVDSTLKIQPAELGDSAMYLCASSLTTGMNTEAFFGQGTRLTVV.

This clone was recorded only once. The CDR3 DNA follows: TGTGCCAGCAGAAAGGGGGACAGTAATTCACCCCTCCACTTT. It yields the protein CASRKGDSNSPLHF. This sequence joins TRBV11-2 and TRBJ1-6, with 7 bases identical to TRBD1. The J segment lost 6 bases and the V segment lost 6 bases, leaving 5 bases of the junction unmatched. CDR3 length: 14 residues. The V gene's germline CDR1 is SGHAT and CDR2 FQNNGV.

The chain has TRBV6-5 and TRBJ1-6; a weak D match, TRBD1 (5 bases). Germline-derived CDR1 and CDR2 are MNHEY and SVGAGI. Trimming left V 6 bases short and J 7 bases short, with 13 bases between. The CDR3 consists of 14 residues. DNA for the CDR3: TGTGCCAGCAGGAAGGACATGGGCAATTCACCCCTCCACTTT. Its translation: CASRKDMGNSPLHF.

J is TRBJ2-5 and V is TRBV5-4; D remains ambiguous. This CDR3 has 14 amino acids. Germline-derived CDR1 and CDR2 are SGHNT and YYREEE (reference sequence). Trimming cost V 0 bases and J 5 bases, with 11 bases left between them. The CDR3 bases are TGTGCCAGCAGCTTGGGAAGGTCCACGGAGACCCAGTACTTC. It specifies CASSLGRSTETQYF. Filled out from reference TRBV5-4 and TRBJ2-5, the complete variable domain reads ETGVTQSPTHLIKTRGQQVTLRCSSQSGHNTVSWYQQALGQGPQFIFQYYREEENGRGNFPPRFSGLQFPNYSSELNVNALELDDSALYLCASSLGRSTETQYFGPGTRLLVL.